This T cell receptor beta chain was sequenced for a study of blood T cell repertoires in COVID-19. Across the study: COVID-19 samples, acute and convalescent, were from the United States, Italy and Spain. Nucleic acid was either cDNA or gDNA, and it came from T cells, B-cell-depleted T cells, or PBMCs.

In the original analysis: The authors estimated nucleated cell counts from reference gene primer amplification. The data were produced by immunoSEQ multiplex PCR, yet TCRdb's version contains in-frame clones alone and is incomplete. That table supplies the V and J calls and clone size; D and trimming were determined from the DNA. The table lists about 210,000 clones, roughly four fifths of them singletons. The clonotype comes from a woman aged 40-49 years with acute or convalescent COVID-19. Sequencing used peripheral blood.

The CDR3 reads CASSVDRGNGYTF. For the CDR3, the DNA is TGTGCCAGCAGCGTGGACAGGGGGAACGGCTACACCTTC. J is TRBJ1-2 and V is TRBV9; 10 bases are shared with TRBD1. The CDR3 covers 13 residues. In germline, CDR1 is SGDLS, CDR2 YYNGEE. Trimming at V came to 2 bases and at J to 8 bases, leaving 3 bases not matched to a gene.